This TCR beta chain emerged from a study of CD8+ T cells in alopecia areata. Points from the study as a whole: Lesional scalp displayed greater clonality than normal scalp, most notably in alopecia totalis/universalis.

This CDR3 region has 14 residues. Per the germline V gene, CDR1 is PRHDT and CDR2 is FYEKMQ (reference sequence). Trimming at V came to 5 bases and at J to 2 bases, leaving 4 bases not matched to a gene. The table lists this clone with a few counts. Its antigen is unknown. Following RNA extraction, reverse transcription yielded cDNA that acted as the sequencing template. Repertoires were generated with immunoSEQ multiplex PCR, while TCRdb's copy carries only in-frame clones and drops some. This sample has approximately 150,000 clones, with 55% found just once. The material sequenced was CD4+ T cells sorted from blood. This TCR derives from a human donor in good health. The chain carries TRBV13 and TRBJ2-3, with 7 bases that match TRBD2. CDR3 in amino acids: CASSRGLPTDTQYF. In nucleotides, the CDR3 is TGTGCCAGCAGCAGGGGACTACCCACAGATACGCAGTATTTT.